This T cell receptor (beta chain) was captured by sequencing in a study of cytomegalovirus exposure and HLA in healthy donors. The PCR had 60 Vbeta and 13 Jbeta primers. TCRdb's table, derived via immunoSEQ multiplex PCR, lists solely in-frame clones and lacks some. The table shows about 160,000 clones, with about 80% occurring only once. General study results and limits: An ancestry cluster, one associated with Asian ancestry, reportedly showed fewer N-insertions than the roughly 670-donor mean in a later analysis.

On this clone itself: Its specificity is unknown.

The sequence was obtained from a woman in her fifties or sixties in good health and CMV-seropositive. The specimen sequenced was PBMCs.

CDR3 sequence: CASSPKYEQYF. Written as DNA, the CDR3 is TGTGCCAGCAGCCCCAAATACGAGCAGTACTTC. The rearrangement links TRBV7-2 to TRBJ2-7; D not resolved. CDR1 SGHTA and CDR2 FQGNSA come from the germline V gene. CDR3 size: 11 residues. V lost 5 bases and J 4 bases, leaving 6 bases between the germline ends. The whole variable domain, remainder taken from reference TRBV7-2 and TRBJ2-7, is GAGVSQSPSNKVTEKGKDVELRCDPISGHTALYWYRQSLGQGLEFLIYFQGNSAPDKSGLPSDRFSAERTGGSVSTLTIQRTQQEDSAVYLCASSPKYEQYFGPGTRLTVT.